A selection of T cell receptor beta chains follows, all from one sample in a study of T cell responses to AZD1222 COVID-19 vaccine. TCRdb keeps only in-frame clones here, not all; method: immunoSEQ multiplex PCR. The sample yields approximately 110,000 clones, around 85% seen once. The source material was peripheral blood, sampled on day 0 of AZD1222 vaccination. These receptors were taken from an adult in good health. Each CDR3 is given with its conserved first and last residue. A D gene is named only where the DNA matches it firmly. Not every row has a clone size; where given, it reads once, few, many or a size class.

d_gene: .; abundance: .; j_gene: TRBJ2-7; v_gene: TRBV6-2/TRBV6-3; CDR3aa: CASSGQTYEQYF; CDR3nt: TGTGCCAGCAGTGGACAGACCTACGAGCAGTACTTC
d_gene: TRBD1; abundance: .; j_gene: TRBJ1-1; v_gene: TRBV19; CDR3aa: CASSPSRTGHNTEAFF; CDR3nt: TGTGCCAGTAGCCCCTCCCGGACAGGACATAACACTGAAGCTTTCTTT
d_gene: .; abundance: .; j_gene: TRBJ1-3; v_gene: TRBV4-3; CDR3aa: CASSQDAASGNTIYF; CDR3nt: TGCGCCAGCAGCCAAGACGCGGCCTCTGGAAACACCATATATTTT
d_gene: .; abundance: .; j_gene: TRBJ2-2; v_gene: TRBV7-6; CDR3aa: CASSGRQVVDTGELFF; CDR3nt: TGTGCCAGCAGCGGCAGACAGGTGGTCGACACCGGGGAGCTGTTTTTT
d_gene: .; abundance: .; j_gene: TRBJ1-6; v_gene: TRBV11-3; CDR3aa: CASSVRGLSTLHF; CDR3nt: TGTGCCAGCAGCGTCCGGGGGCTCAGCACCCTCCACTTT
d_gene: .; abundance: .; j_gene: TRBJ2-7; v_gene: TRBV29-1; CDR3aa: CSVNLDSEQYF; CDR3nt: TGCAGCGTTAATCTGGACTCCGAGCAGTACTTC
d_gene: TRBD1; abundance: .; j_gene: TRBJ2-5; v_gene: TRBV28; CDR3aa: CASSPRTGQGQETQYF; CDR3nt: TGTGCCAGCAGCCCTAGGACAGGGCAGGGGCAAGAGACCCAGTACTTC
d_gene: TRBD1; abundance: .; j_gene: TRBJ2-7; v_gene: TRBV19; CDR3aa: CASSYTGTANYEQYF; CDR3nt: TGTGCCAGTAGTTACACCGGGACAGCCAACTACGAGCAGTACTTC
d_gene: .; abundance: .; j_gene: TRBJ1-2; v_gene: TRBV29-1; CDR3aa: CSVEERLNYGYTF; CDR3nt: TGCAGCGTTGAAGAGCGTCTGAACTATGGCTACACCTTC
d_gene: .; abundance: .; j_gene: TRBJ1-2; v_gene: TRBV2; CDR3aa: CASSPRGQGRQANYGYTF; CDR3nt: TGTGCCAGCAGCCCTCGGGGGCAGGGACGCCAAGCTAACTATGGCTACACCTTC
d_gene: .; abundance: .; j_gene: TRBJ2-7; v_gene: TRBV13; CDR3aa: CASSQGGGGSYEQYF; CDR3nt: TGTGCCAGCAGTCAAGGGGGCGGGGGCTCCTACGAGCAGTACTTC
d_gene: .; abundance: .; j_gene: TRBJ1-2; v_gene: TRBV29-1; CDR3aa: CSAPGVESHGYTF; CDR3nt: TGCAGCGCCCCAGGAGTTGAGTCCCATGGCTACACCTTC
d_gene: .; abundance: .; j_gene: TRBJ1-5; v_gene: TRBV27; CDR3aa: CASSFTGGQPQHF; CDR3nt: TGTGCCAGCAGTTTTACGGGTGGACAGCCCCAGCATTTT
d_gene: .; abundance: .; j_gene: TRBJ2-3; v_gene: TRBV7-9; CDR3aa: CASSSDWQPDTQYF; CDR3nt: TGTGCCAGCAGCTCAGACTGGCAGCCCGATACGCAGTATTTT
d_gene: .; abundance: .; j_gene: TRBJ1-1; v_gene: TRBV11-2; CDR3aa: CASSLWGAGTEAFF; CDR3nt: TGTGCCAGCAGCTTATGGGGAGCAGGCACTGAAGCTTTCTTT
d_gene: .; abundance: .; j_gene: TRBJ2-7; v_gene: TRBV28; CDR3aa: CATERGVTYEQYF; CDR3nt: TGTGCCACCGAGAGGGGCGTGACCTACGAGCAGTACTTC
d_gene: .; abundance: .; j_gene: TRBJ1-2; v_gene: TRBV3-1/TRBV3-2; CDR3aa: CASSQLCRADGYTF; CDR3nt: TGTGCCAGCAGCCAATTATGTCGGGCGGACGGCTACACCTTC
d_gene: TRBD2; abundance: .; j_gene: TRBJ2-7; v_gene: TRBV5-1; CDR3aa: CASRGLATSYEQYF; CDR3nt: TGCGCCAGCAGGGGACTAGCGACCTCCTACGAGCAGTACTTC
d_gene: .; abundance: .; j_gene: TRBJ1-5; v_gene: TRBV19; CDR3aa: CASSIGGTYQPQHF; CDR3nt: TGTGCCAGTAGTATCGGGGGTACCTATCAGCCCCAGCATTTT
d_gene: TRBD2; abundance: few; j_gene: TRBJ2-7; v_gene: TRBV4-2; CDR3aa: CASSQDWRTSGAYEQYF; CDR3nt: TGTGCCAGCAGCCAAGACTGGAGGACTAGCGGAGCTTACGAGCAGTACTTC
d_gene: .; abundance: .; j_gene: TRBJ2-7; v_gene: TRBV5-4; CDR3aa: CASSLWGLRGYEQYF; CDR3nt: TGTGCCAGCAGCTTGTGGGGGCTCCGCGGCTACGAGCAGTACTTC
d_gene: .; abundance: .; j_gene: TRBJ1-6; v_gene: TRBV4-2; CDR3aa: CASSPGLYNSPLHF; CDR3nt: TGTGCCAGCAGTCCCGGGCTTTATAATTCACCCCTCCACTTT
d_gene: .; abundance: .; j_gene: TRBJ2-7; v_gene: TRBV18; CDR3aa: CASSPWADYEQYF; CDR3nt: TGTGCCAGCTCACCATGGGCAGACTACGAGCAGTACTTC
d_gene: TRBD2; abundance: .; j_gene: TRBJ2-2; v_gene: TRBV7-2; CDR3aa: CASSPPASGLTGELFF; CDR3nt: TGTGCCAGCAGCCCGCCCGCTAGCGGGCTTACCGGGGAGCTGTTTTTT
d_gene: .; abundance: .; j_gene: TRBJ2-2; v_gene: TRBV7-2; CDR3aa: CASSLSRSGTGELFF; CDR3nt: TGTGCCAGCAGCCTCAGCAGGTCTGGCACCGGGGAGCTGTTTTTT
d_gene: .; abundance: .; j_gene: TRBJ1-2; v_gene: TRBV12-5; CDR3aa: CASGLVPPGVGYTF; CDR3nt: TGTGCTAGTGGTTTGGTCCCCCCTGGGGTCGGCTACACCTTC
d_gene: .; abundance: .; j_gene: TRBJ2-1; v_gene: TRBV2; CDR3aa: CASRGSLSTGNEQFF; CDR3nt: TGTGCCAGCAGGGGATCCCTTTCCACCGGCAATGAGCAGTTCTTC
d_gene: .; abundance: .; j_gene: TRBJ2-1; v_gene: TRBV12-3/TRBV12-4; CDR3aa: CASSQYNEQFF; CDR3nt: TGTGCCAGCAGCCAATACAATGAGCAGTTCTTC
d_gene: TRBD2; abundance: once; j_gene: TRBJ2-1; v_gene: TRBV3-1/TRBV3-2; CDR3aa: CASSQGTGGTYNEQFF; CDR3nt: TGTGCCAGCAGCCAGGGGACGGGGGGAACCTACAATGAGCAGTTCTTC